This TCR beta chain was recorded in a study of CD4+ T cells in melanoma. Produced via immunoSEQ multiplex PCR; TCRdb's table is partial and in-frame only. Among roughly 120,000 clones, over 80% were seen once, and the ten largest hold about 3.5%. Details on this clone: No antigen is known for it.

The CDR3 spans 14 residues. V lost 3 bases to trimming and J lost 4 bases; unmatched junction nucleotides: 4. Per germline, CDR1 SGHAT and CDR2 FQNNGV. The study's findings and limits: CD8+ T cell, macrophage and B cell function reportedly correlated with neoantigen-specific CD4+ T cells. In melanoma, neoantigen-specific CD4+ T cells reportedly differed in differentiation state.

The sequence was obtained from a human donor with melanoma. The sample was peripheral blood. This chain joins TRBV11-2 and TRBJ2-3; TRBD1 aligns across 7 bases. DNA for the CDR3: TGTGCCAGCAGCTTTGGACAGGTTGCAGATACGCAGTATTTT. The encoded protein is CASSFGQVADTQYF.